The 15 T cell receptor beta chains given below trace back to one sample, sequenced in a study of blood T cell repertoires in COVID-19. This table comes from immunoSEQ multiplex PCR, and its TCRdb copy is limited to in-frame clones, with some not included. The sample has about 120,000 clones, approximately 77% seen once. Material: peripheral blood. The receptors come from a human donor in a cohort sampled during active COVID-19.

The rearrangement joins TRBV4-2 to TRBJ2-7; D gene uncertain. This CDR3 contains 15 residues. With 2 bases removed from V and 4 bases from J, the gap between germline ends came to 15 bases. Germline loops: CDR1 LGHNA, CDR2 YNFKEQ. The CDR3 loop reads CASSQWQAQEYEQYF. As DNA, the CDR3 is TGTGCCAGCAGCCAATGGCAGGCGCAGGAATACGAGCAGTACTTC.

This chain joins TRBV3-1 (or the pseudogene TRBV3-2) and TRBJ2-7, with D possibly being TRBD1 (5 bases). The CDR3 has 13 amino acids. In germline, CDR1 is LGHDT, CDR2 YNNKEL (reference sequence). The ends were cut back, 8 bases at V and 4 bases at J, with 15 bases in the middle. In nucleotides, the CDR3 is TGTGCCAGCGAAAGGTCCTCAGGGTACGAGCAGTACTTC. It is translated as CASERSSGYEQYF.

The sample holds one count of this clone. The V and J genes are TRBV19 and TRBJ2-7; 7 bases are a match to TRBD1. Germline CDR1 LNHDA, CDR2 SQIVND (reference sequence). Trimming took 5 bases from V and 5 from J; bases not matched to a gene: 9. The CDR3 sequence is 14 residues long. The DNA for the CDR3 is TGTGCCAGTAGTTCCCTGACAGGGCGGGACGAGCAGTACTTC. This gives the protein CASSSLTGRDEQYF.

The gene calls are TRBV7-9 and TRBJ2-7, with 11 bases that match TRBD2. CDR3 size: 14 residues. Trimming removed 5 bases from V and 6 bases from J; junction bases left unmatched: 6. Germline CDR1 and CDR2: SEHNR and FQNEAQ (reference sequence). The CDR3 region is CASSASGGYPEQYF. Here the CDR3 DNA reads TGTGCCAGCAGCGCTAGCGGGGGGTACCCCGAGCAGTACTTC.

This clone was seen a single time. The rearrangement joins TRBV19 to TRBJ1-1; TRBD1 might be the D (5 bases). V was shortened by 6 bases and J by 3 bases, with 14 bases between the two germline ends. CDR1 LNHDA and CDR2 SQIVND come from the germline V gene (reference sequence). The CDR3 consists of 14 residues. The CDR3 protein is CASRSMRDDTEAFF. The DNA of the CDR3 is TGTGCCAGTAGAAGTATGCGGGACGACACTGAAGCTTTCTTT. Filled out from reference TRBV19 and TRBJ1-1, the complete variable domain reads DGGITQSPKYLFRKEGQNVTLSCEQNLNHDAMYWYRQDPGQGLRLIYYSQIVNDFQKGDIAEGYSVSREKKESFPLTVTSAQKNPTAFYLCASRSMRDDTEAFFGQGTRLTVV.

The chain carries TRBV30 and TRBJ1-1, with TRBD1 matching over 7 bases. J lost 3 bases, V lost 3 bases, and 4 bases had no gene match. The germline CDR1 and CDR2 sequences are GTSNPN and SVGIG (reference sequence). This CDR3 is 13 amino acids long. CDR3 sequence reads: CAWRGDRDTEAFF. For the CDR3, the DNA is TGTGCCTGGAGGGGAGACAGGGACACTGAAGCTTTCTTT.

The gene calls are TRBV11-2 and TRBJ2-7; D call uncertain. Trimming removed 0 bases at V and 1 base at J, with 4 bases between. Germline CDR1 reads SGHAT; CDR2 reads FQNNGV. The CDR3 sequence is 13 residues long. The CDR3 sequence: CASSLERSYEQYF. For the CDR3, the DNA is TGTGCCAGCAGCTTAGAGCGTTCCTACGAGCAGTACTTC.

The chain combines TRBV19 with TRBJ2-1, with TRBD2 matching over 15 bases. Germline CDR1 reads LNHDA; CDR2 reads SQIVND (reference sequence). Trimming took 3 bases from V and 5 from J; bases not matched to a gene: 5. The CDR3 runs 17 residues. The CDR3 region has the DNA TGTGCCAGTAGTATCCGGACTAGCGGGAGGGCCGACAATGAGCAGTTCTTC. As protein: CASSIRTSGRADNEQFF.

The V and J genes are TRBV10-2 and TRBJ2-7; no reliable D call. Germline-derived CDR1 and CDR2 are WSHSY and SAAADI. Trimming stripped 0 bases from V and 3 bases from J, with 15 bases between. The CDR3 runs to 16 residues. The CDR3 sequence is CASSESLRPSYYEQYF. The CDR3 region has the DNA TGCGCCAGCAGTGAGTCGTTAAGACCTAGTTACTACGAGCAGTACTTC.

The gene calls are TRBV11-2 and TRBJ1-1; 9 bases map to TRBD1. Germline CDR1 is SGHAT and CDR2 is FQNNGV. V lost 3 bases, J lost 1 base, and 0 bases stayed unmatched. The CDR3 spans 14 residues. The chain's CDR3 is CASSLGQGNTEAFF. Here the CDR3 DNA reads TGTGCCAGCAGCTTGGGACAGGGGAACACTGAAGCTTTCTTT.

The CDR3 coding sequence is TGTGCCAGCAGCTACGGGACTAAGCCGACCTACGAGCAGTACTTC. This gives the protein CASSYGTKPTYEQYF. The V call is TRBV5-6, the J call TRBJ2-7; 7 positions match TRBD2. Germline loops: CDR1 SGHDT, CDR2 YYEEEE. The CDR3 loop spans 15 amino acids. J lost 2 bases, V lost 3 bases, and 8 bases had no gene match.

This sequence joins TRBV12-3 or TRBV12-4 and TRBJ1-2; no firm D call. Trimming removed 6 bases at V and 4 bases at J, with 12 bases between. The CDR3 consists of 13 residues. The CDR3 is CASSRGLSYGYTF. Written as DNA, the CDR3 is TGTGCCAGCAGCCGTGGACTGTCCTATGGCTACACCTTC.

The rearrangement uses TRBV15 and TRBJ2-2; 10 bases agree with TRBD1. The CDR3 is 16 residues long. V dropped 0 bases and J dropped 4; count of bases not matched to a gene: 2. Germline CDR1 is LNHNV and CDR2 is YYDKDF (reference sequence). CDR3 sequence: CATSREGQGRTGELFF. The CDR3 DNA reads as TGTGCCACCAGCAGAGAGGGACAGGGGCGCACCGGGGAGCTGTTTTTT.

The chain couples TRBV2 to TRBJ1-2, with 7 bases matching TRBD1. V gave up 6 bases and J gave up 4 bases; unmatched junction bases: 5. CDR1 and CDR2 from the germline V gene are SNHLY and FYNNEI. The CDR3 is made up of 13 amino acids. CDR3 residues: CASSLGTVYGYTF. CDR3 nucleotide sequence: TGTGCCAGCAGCCTCGGGACAGTCTATGGCTACACCTTC.

The chain recombines TRBV2 with TRBJ1-6; possible D gene TRBD1, 6 bases. CDR1 and CDR2 from the germline V gene are SNHLY and FYNNEI. CDR3 length: 14 residues. V lost 5 bases to trimming and J lost 11 bases, with 16 bases between them. The CDR3 sequence: CASSLQGPGAPLHF. The CDR3 DNA follows: TGTGCCAGCAGTTTACAGGGTCCAGGGGCACCCCTCCACTTT. The entire variable domain, with the rest obtained from reference TRBV2 and TRBJ1-6, is as follows: EPEVTQTPSHQVTQMGQEVILRCVPISNHLYFYWYRQILGQKVEFLVSFYNNEISEKSEIFDDQFSVERPDGSNFTLKIRSTKLEDSAMYFCASSLQGPGAPLHFGNGTRLTVT.